This TCR beta chain derives from a study of control samples from healthy donors and cancer patients. Profiling relied on immunoSEQ multiplex PCR, and the TCRdb table lists in-frame clones only, not all of them. Among around 31,000 clones, roughly 94% were seen once, and the ten largest hold 5% to 8%. Sequenced sample: blood. This clonotype originated in a man in his 60s in good health.

The CDR3 reads CASSLSFGAQGNYGYTF. The CDR3 DNA sequence: TGTGCCAGCAGCCTAAGCTTTGGGGCACAGGGCAACTATGGCTACACCTTC. V usage is TRBV7-9 and J usage is TRBJ1-2; D perhaps matches TRBD1 (6 bases). The CDR3 covers 17 residues. Germline CDR1 reads SEHNR; CDR2 reads FQNEAQ (reference sequence). V dropped 5 bases and J dropped 2 bases, with 21 bases sitting between them.